This TCR beta chain was captured in a study of PD-1 blockade in classical Hodgkin lymphoma (dated by TCRdb to 2020 to 2022). Describing the broader study: Nivolumab dosing was 3 mg/kg intravenously every 2 weeks, continuing until either disease progression or unacceptable toxicity. The study used TCR beta sequencing and CyTOF to define a peripheral blood immune signature of response to PD-1 blockade in classical Hodgkin lymphoma. The paper as a whole reports these results and caveats: Lower diversity was observed in patients in whom nivolumab was started less than 1 year after ASCT, and these patients were excluded from later analyses so that confounding by immune reconstitution would be avoided. The study was limited to a single clinical trial cohort, and causes of repertoire differences, possibly disease activity or prior therapy, remained undefined. By C4D1, a significant rise was seen in CD4+ TCR diversity but not in CD8+ TCR diversity (p=0.0027 vs p=0.16), and the rise was most apparent among complete responders (p=0.02). Baseline TCR diversity was reported to be lower in newly diagnosed patients than in healthy donors, and even lower in relapsed/refractory patients. Trial patients achieving complete response had baseline diversity similar to newly diagnosed patients, whereas partial responders and progressors had significantly lower diversity.

Sample time point, as interpreted from the label and publication: cycle 1 day 1 (C1D1), immediately before nivolumab initiation. Every trial patient had relapsed following autologous stem cell transplantation, and prior brentuximab vedotin exposure was what differed among cohorts A, B and C. The trial cohort comprised 56 patients with relapsed/refractory classical Hodgkin lymphoma whose best overall responses were complete response, partial response or progressive disease. Trial patients were treated with single-agent nivolumab in the multi-cohort phase II CheckMate 205 trial. An independent review committee assessed best overall response by applying the 2007 International Working Group response criteria. Trial PBMCs were collected immediately before nivolumab initiation (C1D1) and during therapy at cycle 2 day 1 and cycle 4 day 1. Peripheral blood was collected in 8 mL Vacutainer Cell Preparation Tubes, from which PBMCs were isolated by centrifugation and then cryopreserved.

Its CDR3 holds 14 amino acids, cysteine through phenylalanine. Only the CDR3 region is kept as DNA, spanning 42 bases read in frame from base 1. The germline V gene provides CDR1 SQVTM and CDR2 ANQGSEA. The V end loses 5 bases and the J end loses 1 base, and a stretch of 14 bases separates them. Of note for this clone: This clone's antigen is unknown. No quality values exist for individual bases; no much larger clone is one base distant.

The Qiagen DNeasy kit was used to extract genomic DNA both from unsorted PBMCs and from the negatively selected CD4+ and CD8+ fractions. Amplification of TCR beta CDR3 regions was done by immunoSEQ multiplex PCR with primers that anneal to V and J segments. Amplification bias was minimized using a synthetic immune receptor repertoire, and residual bias was removed computationally after sequencing. The study's processing was this. Custom Python scripts were used to quantify repertoire diversity as the Shannon entropy index. Unsorted, CD4+ and CD8+ repertoires were examined separately, except in combined analyses, for which CD4+ and CD8+ sequences were merged in silico. Clonal expansion was defined as at least a 2-fold frequency increase after treatment relative to C1D1, with a pseudocount of 0.5 for undetected baseline clones. Clones with 0 or 1 copy at C1D1 were classified as singleton clones, and clones with 2 or more copies were classified as non-singleton clones. Clones expanded in unsorted samples were labelled as CD4+, CD8+ or unknown by matching protein sequences in sorted samples from the same patient. Wilcoxon tests on paired samples were used to test diversity changes from C1D1 to C4D1. Entries here come from immuneACCESS through TCRdb and include only in-frame sequences with V and J called. Some clones fail to appear in such tables; in the studies checked, an unresolved V gene covers under half of the shortfall, and the cause of the remainder is unknown. V, J and clone size reflect that table, while D and trimming were determined from the DNA. This sample has nearly 55,000 clones in its table, and about 85% of those were observed once. 16% of the sample is held by the ten biggest clonotypes.

The sequence was obtained from a human donor with classical Hodgkin lymphoma. This sample comprised peripheral blood mononuclear cells (PBMCs), obtained at baseline. The rearranged segments are TRBV29-1 and TRBJ1-1, with no reliable assignment of the D segment. CDR3 loop: CSVRVGSGNTEAFF. The DNA reads TGCAGCGTTAGAGTGGGGTCCGGGAACACTGAAGCTTTCTTT.